This TCR beta chain was identified during a study of monozygotic twins with inflammatory bowel disease (dated by TCRdb to the late 2010s). Notes on the research overall: The complete study included roughly 30 monozygotic twin pairs: 19 IBD-discordant Danish pairs and nine German pairs, of which four were IBD-concordant and five were IBD-discordant. Disease-associated traits were sought mainly through comparisons between IBD patients and their genetically identical healthy co-twins within discordant pairs. Each individual had, on average, about 151 000 unique TCRalpha sequences and 181 000 unique TCRbeta sequences available for analysis. Overall results and qualifications from the work: Compared with healthy twins, IBD patients shared fewer clonotypes with other individuals, and the difference was most pronounced in patients with signs of disease activity. The results gave no support for a single strong signal or clonotype linked to IBD. The analysis was unable to tell different T cell subtypes apart. Because patients received different immunosuppressive treatments, the repertoires may have picked up extra background noise and variability between individuals. Repertoire similarity did not differ between concordant and discordant twins, possibly due to limited statistical power. IBD patients had lower TCRbeta repertoire diversity, measured by the inverse Simpson index, than their healthy co-twins.

With regard to this clonotype: Its antigen is still unknown.

Counted from cysteine to phenylalanine, this CDR3 has 15 amino acids. No nucleotide data were recorded. The CDR1 and CDR2 encoded by the germline V gene are SGHNT and YENEEA. Library prep was done by 5' RACE. For each TCR library, approximately 3,700 ng of total RNA was used. For each sample, cDNA synthesis with SMARTScribe reverse transcriptase was split into eight separate reactions. Unique molecular identifiers containing a 6-nucleotide sample barcode were introduced through template switching during cDNA synthesis. Two nested PCRs of about 17 and 10 cycles amplified the TCRalpha and TCRbeta cDNA, and bead purification followed each PCR. Before amplification, cDNA was treated with uracil DNA-glycosylase and purified using the QIAquick PCR purification kit. The second PCR was the step at which Illumina TruSeq-compatible adapters and sample-specific barcodes were added. TapeStation and Qubit were used to check library quality and concentration, and 4 to 6 ng of each library went into the pool. The pooled libraries were sequenced with 2 x 100 bp reads and custom sequencing primers on an Illumina HiSeq2500 single-index Rapid Run. Under the source paper's analysis protocol: PCR and sequencing errors were corrected by UMI-based consensus assembly using MiGEC version 1.2.6. MiXCR version 2.1.1 was used to carry out V(D)J alignment, clonotype assembly and CDR3 extraction. Gene usage, clonotype sharing and MAIT/NKT TCR abundance were normalised by analysing the top 1000, 10 000 and 20 000 clonotypes per sample. After downsampling to 27 000 UMIs, diversity was calculated as the inverse Simpson index using the vegan R package. Statistical testing used paired Mann-Whitney U tests on the discordant twin pairs and applied Benjamini-Hochberg correction for multiple testing. Reads reprocessed by TCRdb are summarized as one entry per CDR3 protein sequence, and DNA is absent. TCRdb, not the authors, supplied the V and J calls. This sample's table has entries for 300,000 to 400,000 distinct CDR3 sequences. Over 2% of the sample is taken by the ten largest.

A 2.5 ml peripheral blood sample was drawn into PAXgene tubes per donor and stored at -80°C. Without T cell sorting, total RNA was isolated from whole blood using the PAXgene blood miRNA kit on an automated QIAcube. Peripheral blood from monozygotic twin pairs concordant or discordant for inflammatory bowel disease was subjected to deep TCRalpha and TCRbeta repertoire profiling with unique molecular barcoding. For every twin pair, smoking habits were documented, and each individual was categorised as a current, former or never smoker. Sequencing input: blood. The sequence is built from TRBV11-3 and TRBJ2-3; with no DNA, the TCRdb D assignment of TRBD2 cannot be verified. This TCR derives from a human donor with ulcerative colitis or Crohn's disease, or a healthy co-twin of an affected twin (not recorded which). Here the CDR3 is given as CASSLSGGLGDTQYF.